Shown below are 20 T cell receptor beta chains from a single sample sequenced in a study of human T cells and chemical hapten exposure. Time point specified: patch test 1, 2 weeks after DPC sensitization. Regarding treatment: therapeutic diphenylcyclopropenone sensitization with weekly scalp DPC. TCRdb called the RACE reads again in MiXCR, with one record for every CDR3 protein. The sample carries roughly 120,000 distinct CDR3 sequences, about an eighth recorded once. Source: whole blood, taken in connection with sensitization to the hapten diphenylcyclopropenone (DPC). These receptors were collected from a young man with alopecia areata. Some clones in this sample may be carry-over from other donors' samples.

This clonotype occurred many times. The genes are TRBV18 and TRBJ1-1; D might be TRBD1 (5 bases). This CDR3 spans 11 amino acids. Germline V gives CDR1 KGHSH, CDR2 LQKENI. Trimming cost V 7 bases and J 8 bases, with 11 bases left between them. CDR3 protein: CASLSRTEAFF. In nucleotides, the CDR3 is TGTGCCAGCTTGAGTAGGACAGAAGCTTTCTTT.

In its sample, this clonotype was seen a few times. The chain couples TRBV7-6 to TRBJ2-5; no definite D call. Germline assignment: CDR1 SGHVS and CDR2 FNYEAQ. Trimming stripped 1 base from V and 1 base from J, with 7 bases between. This CDR3 is 14 amino acids long. CDR3 nucleotides: TGTGCCAGCAGCTTAGATCTTATCCAAGAGACCCAGTACTTC. Its protein product is CASSLDLIQETQYF.

This clonotype has a handful of counts. The rearrangement links TRBV10-1 to TRBJ2-3; D is perhaps TRBD2 (5 bases). This CDR3 region has 14 residues. CDR1 is WNHNN, CDR2 SYGVQD, per germline (reference sequence). Trimming removed 11 bases from V and 3 bases from J, with 18 bases in between. The CDR3: CAAGPLDPTDTQYF. CDR3 DNA sequence: TGCGCCGCGGGCCCCCTGGATCCTACAGATACGCAGTATTTT.

In its sample, this clonotype was seen a few times. The CDR3 spells CASSQGHRGNTDTQYF. DNA for the CDR3: TGTGCCAGCAGCCAAGGACACAGGGGGAACACAGATACGCAGTATTTT. The V and J genes are TRBV3-1 and TRBJ2-3, with 8 nucleotides matching TRBD1. There are 16 residues in the CDR3. V gave up 1 base and J gave up 2 bases; unmatched junction bases: 5. Germline V gene data show CDR1 as LGHDT and CDR2 as YNNKEL (reference sequence).

The table lists this clonotype with a few counts. The chain links TRBV7-2 to TRBJ2-3; D is perhaps TRBD1 (6 bases). This CDR3 spans 12 amino acids. V was shortened by 8 bases and J by 4 bases, with 10 bases between the two germline ends. Germline loops: CDR1 SGHTA, CDR2 FQGNSA. The CDR3 spells CASRTGPDTQYF. In DNA, the CDR3 is TGTGCCAGCCGAACAGGGCCAGATACGCAGTATTTT.

In this sample, this clonotype turned up a few times. The chain links TRBV12-3 or TRBV12-4 to TRBJ2-2; 7 bases align to TRBD1. V shed 4 bases, J shed 0 bases, and the junction held 5 bases outside the gene matches. This CDR3 has 16 residues. CDR3 in amino acids: CASSWTGRANTGELFF. The CDR3 nucleotides are TGTGCCAGCAGTTGGACAGGAAGAGCGAACACCGGGGAGCTGTTTTTT.

This chain joins TRBV28 and TRBJ2-2; D is possibly TRBD1 (6 bases). There are 16 residues in the CDR3. Trimming removed 3 bases at V and 0 bases at J, with 11 bases between. CDR1 is MDHEN, CDR2 SYDVKM, per germline. Here the CDR3 reads CASSFTDSSNTGELFF. The DNA of the CDR3 is TGTGCCAGCAGTTTTACGGACAGCTCGAACACCGGGGAGCTGTTTTTT.

This chain links TRBV7-2 with TRBJ2-3, with D unresolved. This CDR3 has 12 amino acids. Germline CDR1 reads SGHTA; CDR2 reads FQGNSA. V dropped 1 base and J dropped 9 bases, with 8 bases sitting between them. CDR3 region: CASSLGLWTQYF. CDR3 sequence (DNA): TGTGCCAGCAGCTTAGGTCTGTGGACGCAGTATTTT.

The chain employs TRBV6-2 or TRBV6-3 and TRBJ2-4; a possible D gene is TRBD2 (5 bases). From germline, CDR1 is MNHEY and CDR2 SVGEGT. The CDR3 runs to 13 residues. Trimming pared 10 bases from V and 6 bases from J, leaving 16 bases between. The CDR3 spells CATTDREPNIQYF. As DNA, the CDR3 is TGTGCCACTACGGACCGGGAACCAAACATTCAGTACTTC.

This clonotype was counted only a few times. This chain links TRBV6-1 with TRBJ2-7; weak D call: TRBD1 (6 bases). The CDR3 runs 13 residues. Germline CDR1 and CDR2: MNHNS and SASEGT. The V gene lost 6 bases and the J gene lost 7 bases, with 16 bases spanning the gap. CDR3 in amino acids: CASSPTGLGEQYV. The CDR3 nucleotides read TGTGCCAGCAGCCCGACAGGTTTGGGGGAGCAGTACGTC.

The gene calls are TRBV6-5 and TRBJ1-5; D unclear. Germline V lookup: CDR1 MNHEY, CDR2 SVGAGI. The CDR3 extends over 14 amino acids. The germline V and J ends were trimmed by 0 bases and 7 bases, with 10 bases remaining between them. CDR3 nucleotides: TGTGCCAGCAGTTACTCGACGGGGTTGCAGCCCCAGCATTTT. This gives the protein CASSYSTGLQPQHF.

This clonotype was found a few times. CDR3 in DNA: TGTGCCAGCAGTGGACCTCCGACGGGCTACGAGCAGTACTTC. Encoded protein: CASSGPPTGYEQYF. J is TRBJ2-7 and V is TRBV12-3 or TRBV12-4, with unresolved D. Trimming took off 5 bases at V and 3 bases at J, with 14 bases between the two ends. The CDR3 is made up of 14 amino acids.

This clonotype showed up just a few times. This chain links TRBV28 with TRBJ2-3; 7 bases align to TRBD1. The ends lost 1 base at V and 8 bases at J; junction bases unmatched: 15. Germline V gene sequence: CDR1 MDHEN, CDR2 SYDVKM. The CDR3 is 17 amino acids. The CDR3 DNA sequence: TGTGCCAGCAGTTTATCCACAATTCGGACAGGTCGGGGTACGCAGTATTTT. Amino acids: CASSLSTIRTGRGTQYF.

This clonotype appeared a few times. This chain links TRBV20-1 with TRBJ2-3; no reliable D call. Per the germline V gene, CDR1 is DFQATT and CDR2 is SNEGSKA (reference sequence). The V end lost 1 base, the J end lost 8 bases, and 10 bases lay between the germline ends. The CDR3 has 12 residues. The DNA of the CDR3 is TGCAGTGCTAGAGCGACTGTAGGTACGCAGTATTTT. It encodes CSARATVGTQYF.

This clonotype turned up a few times. The chain combines TRBV29-1 with TRBJ1-1; D uncertain. The V end was cut by 7 bases, the J end by 1 base, with 7 bases between. The CDR3 has 11 amino acids. Germline CDR1 is SQVTM and CDR2 is ANQGSEA. Written as DNA, the CDR3 is TGCAGCGGTAGACAGAACACTGAAGCTTTCTTT. Amino acid sequence: CSGRQNTEAFF.

This clonotype is a singleton in its sample. The CDR3 sequence is CASSFRDFLTYEQYF. The CDR3 DNA follows: TGTGCCAGCAGCTTTCGGGACTTTCTTACCTACGAGCAGTACTTC. V and J are TRBV7-2 and TRBJ2-7; D possibly corresponds to TRBD2 (6 bases). Trimming stripped 3 bases from V and 2 bases from J, with 14 bases between. This CDR3 has 15 residues. Germline assignment: CDR1 SGHTA and CDR2 FQGNSA.

This clonotype has at least ten counts. The CDR3 sequence: CASRPSGTEAFF. The CDR3 DNA sequence: TGTGCCAGCAGACCCAGCGGGACTGAAGCTTTCTTT. This sequence joins TRBV12-3 or TRBV12-4 and TRBJ1-1; unclear D gene. Trimming shortened V by 6 bases and J by 5 bases, and 10 bases separated the two germline ends. CDR3 length equals 12 residues.

This clonotype was observed at least ten times. This rearrangement joins TRBV5-6 to TRBJ1-4; D remains ambiguous. There are 14 residues in the CDR3. Germline values: CDR1 SGHDT, CDR2 YYEEEE. Trimming cost V 1 base and J 5 bases, with 9 bases left between them. CDR3 nucleotide sequence: TGTGCCAGCAGCTTGTCTGGGGTGAATGAAAAACTGTTTTTT. This translates into CASSLSGVNEKLFF. The full variable domain, rest sourced from reference TRBV5-6 and TRBJ1-4, is DAGVTQSPTHLIKTRGQQVTLRCSPKSGHDTVSWYQQALGQGPQFIFQYYEEEERQRGNFPDRFSGHQFPNYSSELNVNALLLGDSALYLCASSLSGVNEKLFFGSGTQLSVL.

This clonotype was counted a few times. The chain uses TRBV11-3 and TRBJ1-6; D is unresolved. V was trimmed by 1 base and J by 6 bases, leaving 7 bases between them. The CDR3 is 14 residues long. The V gene's germline CDR1 is SGHNT and CDR2 YENEEA. CDR3 nucleotides: TGTGCCAGCAGCTTAGGCAGCGTTAATTCACCCCTCCACTTT. Translating gives CASSLGSVNSPLHF.

There are a few counts of this clonotype. J is TRBJ1-1 and V is TRBV5-5; D not resolved. The CDR3 extends over 12 amino acids. Germline CDR1 is SGHKS and CDR2 is YYEKEE (reference sequence). Trimming removed 0 bases at V and 7 bases at J, with 7 bases between. The CDR3 nucleotides read TGTGCCAGCAGCTTGGAACGGATTGAAGCTTTCTTT. Its translation is CASSLERIEAFF.